This TCR beta chain was retrieved from a study of T cells after yellow fever vaccination. TCRdb reprocessed the 5' RACE reads via MiXCR and lists one record per CDR3 protein. The data hold 180,000 or so distinct CDR3 sequences, with 9.5% to 11% observed a single time. The table lists this clonotype with a few counts. The germline V gene has CDR1 SEHNR and CDR2 FQNEAQ (reference sequence). Trimming stripped 1 base from V and 5 bases from J, with 8 bases between. CDR3 length: 13 residues. The TCR comes from a man aged 18-30 years who received the YFV17D yellow fever vaccine. J is TRBJ1-1 and V is TRBV7-9; D unclear. Sample: CD8+ T cells sorted from PBMCs, taken 15 days after the yellow fever booster vaccination. CDR3 protein: CASSLVLETEAFF. CDR3 bases: TGTGCCAGCAGCTTAGTCTTGGAGACTGAAGCTTTCTTT.